This passage covers 27 T cell receptor beta chains from one sample sequenced in a study of blood T cell repertoires in COVID-19. Produced via immunoSEQ multiplex PCR; TCRdb's table is partial and in-frame only. There are under 350,000 clones in the sample; approximately 85% occur only once, and approximately 7.5% lies in the top ten. Material for sequencing was peripheral blood. The receptors come from a human donor in a cohort sampled during active COVID-19.

The V gene is TRBV15, the J gene TRBJ2-7; possibly TRBD1 for D (5 bases). The CDR3 has 17 amino acids. Germline V gene data show CDR1 as LNHNV and CDR2 as YYDKDF (reference sequence). With 0 bases removed from V and 3 bases from J, the gap between germline ends came to 18 bases. CDR3 coding DNA: TGTGCCACCAGCAGAGATCTCCTAGAGTTAGGGGACTACGAGCAGTACTTC. This sequence encodes CATSRDLLELGDYEQYF.

The J gene is TRBJ2-1, the V gene TRBV7-2; 9 bases map to TRBD2. The CDR3 consists of 16 residues. V lost 3 bases, J lost 0 bases, and 3 bases stayed unmatched. Per the germline V gene, CDR1 is SGHTA and CDR2 is FQGNSA. CDR3 DNA: TGTGCCAGCAGCTTGAGCGGGGGGAGCTCCTACAATGAGCAGTTCTTC. Translation gives CASSLSGGSSYNEQFF.

The J gene is TRBJ1-2, the V gene TRBV6-1; 9 bases align to TRBD1. The length of the CDR3 is 13 residues. V shed 5 bases, J shed 8 bases, and the junction held 6 bases outside the gene matches. In germline, CDR1 is MNHNS, CDR2 SASEGT. The CDR3 bases are TGTGCCAGCAGTTCACAGGGGGCGGGGGGCTACACCTTC. Translated: CASSSQGAGGYTF.

The chain employs TRBV5-4 and TRBJ2-3; D possibly corresponds to TRBD2 (7 bases). V was shortened by 4 bases and J by 3 bases, with 15 bases between the two germline ends. Germline CDR1 SGHNT, CDR2 YYREEE (reference sequence). CDR3 length equals 15 residues. The CDR3 spells CASSLGGGLTDTQYF. Here the CDR3 DNA reads TGTGCCAGCAGCCTAGGGGGGGGGCTGACAGATACGCAGTATTTT.

V is TRBV7-2 and J is TRBJ1-2; D call uncertain. The ends were cut back, 1 base at V and 5 bases at J, with 14 bases in the middle. CDR3 length: 15 residues. Germline V gives CDR1 SGHTA, CDR2 FQGNSA. The CDR3 is CASSLVVMGQYGYTF. DNA for the CDR3: TGTGCCAGCAGCTTAGTTGTCATGGGCCAATATGGCTACACCTTC. Drawing the rest from reference TRBV7-2 and TRBJ1-2, the complete variable domain is GAGVSQSPSNKVTEKGKDVELRCDPISGHTALYWYRQSLGQGLEFLIYFQGNSAPDKSGLPSDRFSAERTGGSVSTLTIQRTQQEDSAVYLCASSLVVMGQYGYTFGSGTRLTVV.

The gene calls are TRBV6-1 and TRBJ1-4; D is uncertain. Trimming removed 2 bases at V and 7 bases at J, with 20 bases between. Germline loops: CDR1 MNHNS, CDR2 SASEGT. The CDR3 is 17 amino acids. CDR3 protein: CASSENFAGAGREKLFF. DNA for the CDR3: TGTGCCAGCAGTGAAAATTTCGCGGGCGCTGGTCGTGAAAAACTGTTTTTT.

The chain employs TRBV14 and TRBJ2-7; D uncertain. V lost 1 base and J 6 bases, leaving 7 bases between the germline ends. The CDR3 is made up of 12 amino acids. Germline V CDR1 and CDR2: SGHDN, FVKESK. The CDR3 region is CASSQGSGEQYF. The CDR3 DNA follows: TGTGCCAGCAGCCAAGGATCGGGCGAGCAGTACTTC. The whole variable domain, remainder taken from reference TRBV14 and TRBJ2-7, is EAGVTQFPSHSVIEKGQTVTLRCDPISGHDNLYWYRRVMGKEIKFLLHFVKESKQDESGMPNNRFLAERTGGTYSTLKVQPAELEDSGVYFCASSQGSGEQYFGPGTRLTVT.

The CDR3 DNA reads TGTGCCAGCAGCTTTTCAGGGGAGGGCTTCTACGAGCAGTACTTC. It yields the protein CASSFSGEGFYEQYF. The chain couples TRBV7-3 to TRBJ2-7; D possibly corresponds to TRBD2 (7 bases). The CDR3 runs to 15 residues. With 3 bases removed from V and 3 bases from J, the gap between germline ends came to 15 bases. From germline, CDR1 is SGHTA and CDR2 FQGTGA.

V gene TRBV21-1 combines with J gene TRBJ2-7; the table names TRBD1, a call not compared with the DNA. TRBV21-1 is annotated as a pseudogene. The CDR3 loop spans 15 amino acids. CDR3 region: CASSKQGACRYEQYF. CDR3 nucleotides: TGTGCCAGCAGCAAGCAGGGGGCCTGTCGATACGAGCAGTACTTC.

The chain is built from TRBV5-1 and TRBJ1-1, with no clear D. The CDR3 is made up of 14 amino acids. Germline loops: CDR1 SGHRS, CDR2 YFSETQ. Trimming took 1 base from V and 0 from J, leaving 7 bases between them. This chain's CDR3 is CASSLTDMNTEAFF. The DNA of the CDR3 is TGCGCCAGCAGCTTGACAGACATGAACACTGAAGCTTTCTTT.

The chain is built from TRBV11-2 and TRBJ2-7, with 7 bases fitting TRBD1. The germline gives CDR1 SGHAT, CDR2 FQNNGV. This CDR3 comprises 13 residues. V shed 5 bases and J 6 bases; nucleotides not matched to a gene: 7. The CDR3, as DNA: TGTGCCAGCAGCCAGCTCGGGACAGCCGAGCAGTACTTC. Its protein is CASSQLGTAEQYF.

This clone has more than one count but fewer than ten. This chain connects TRBV7-9 to TRBJ1-2; D is uncertain. V dropped 5 bases and J dropped 1 base, with 11 bases sitting between them. The V gene's germline CDR1 is SEHNR and CDR2 FQNEAQ (reference sequence). CDR3 size: 14 residues. CDR3 amino acids: CASSATSINYGYTF. CDR3 DNA sequence: TGTGCCAGCAGCGCAACATCGATTAACTATGGCTACACCTTC.

The chain couples TRBV4-1 to TRBJ2-3, with TRBD2 matching 11 bases. Per germline, CDR1 MGHRA and CDR2 YSYEKL. V lost 2 bases to trimming and J lost 0 bases; unmatched junction nucleotides: 4. The length of the CDR3 is 17 residues. The CDR3 DNA sequence: TGCGCCAGCAGCCAAAGCCGGACTAGCGGGAGCACAGATACGCAGTATTTT. This encodes CASSQSRTSGSTDTQYF.

The rearrangement joins TRBV19 to TRBJ2-3, with D unclear. Trimming stripped 5 bases from V and 4 bases from J, with 7 bases between. The V gene's germline CDR1 is LNHDA and CDR2 SQIVND (reference sequence). The CDR3 spans 12 residues. The CDR3 nucleotides read TGTGCCAGTAGTGTTAGCCCAGATACGCAGTATTTT. Its protein is CASSVSPDTQYF.

V is TRBV2 and J is TRBJ2-7; 7 bases line up with TRBD1. Losses at the gene ends were 5 bases for V and 2 bases for J; bases not matched to a gene: 9. The germline V gene encodes CDR1 SNHLY and CDR2 FYNNEI. This CDR3 has 15 residues. The CDR3 bases are TGTGCCAGCAGTTACAGGGGATCCCTCGCCTACGAGCAGTACTTC. Protein sequence: CASSYRGSLAYEQYF.

The chain employs TRBV15 and TRBJ2-2, with a possible D match to TRBD2 (6 bases). The CDR3 covers 17 residues. Trimming stripped 0 bases from V and 0 bases from J, with 11 bases between. From germline, CDR1 is LNHNV and CDR2 YYDKDF (reference sequence). CDR3 sequence (DNA): TGTGCCACCAGCAGAGATAAGGGCGGGGCGAACACCGGGGAGCTGTTTTTT. Translating it yields CATSRDKGGANTGELFF.

J is TRBJ2-7 and V is TRBV19; D gene unclear. The germline CDR1 and CDR2 sequences are LNHDA and SQIVND (reference sequence). V dropped 3 bases and J dropped 2 bases, with 14 bases sitting between them. The CDR3 covers 15 residues. CDR3 coding DNA: TGTGCCAGTAGTATCTCTTTGGGCAGTACCTACGAGCAGTACTTC. Its translation: CASSISLGSTYEQYF.

The chain has TRBV12-5 and TRBJ2-1; D gene uncertain. Trimming cost V 6 bases and J 6 bases, with 6 bases left between them. The germline gives CDR1 LGHNT, CDR2 FRNRAP. The CDR3 extends over 11 amino acids. For the CDR3, the DNA is TGTGCTAGTGGCAGTGGCAATGAGCAGTTCTTC. Translating it yields CASGSGNEQFF.

The rearrangement joins TRBV10-3 to TRBJ1-2; 12 bases match TRBD1. J lost 7 bases, V lost 2 bases, and 8 bases had no gene match. CDR1 ENHRY and CDR2 SYGVKD come from the germline V gene. There are 16 residues in the CDR3. The CDR3 loop reads CAISEAGDRGPGGYTF. The CDR3 DNA follows: TGTGCCATCAGTGAGGCCGGGGACAGGGGGCCCGGTGGCTACACCTTC.

The CDR3 nucleotides read TGTGCCAGTAGTCCTACCTTGGGGCCAATCTATGGCTACACCTTC. Protein product: CASSPTLGPIYGYTF. The chain is built from TRBV19 and TRBJ1-2, with D maybe TRBD1 (5 bases). The CDR3 loop spans 15 amino acids. V gave up 5 bases and J gave up 4 bases, with 17 bases separating them. Germline lookup yields CDR1 LNHDA and CDR2 SQIVND (reference sequence).

V and J are TRBV30 and TRBJ2-3; TRBD2 agrees at 8 bases. Looked up from germline, CDR1 is GTSNPN and CDR2 is SVGIG (reference sequence). The CDR3 covers 14 residues. With 7 bases clipped from V and 2 bases from J, the junction kept 8 bases outside the gene matches. The CDR3 here is CASRGGSFTDTQYF. CDR3 nucleotide sequence: TGTGCCTCCCGCGGGGGGTCTTTCACAGATACGCAGTATTTT.

This clone has a single count. V is TRBV6-2 or TRBV6-3 and J is TRBJ1-2, with 10 bases lining up with TRBD1. After removal of 2 bases from V and 7 bases from J, the junction contained 7 bases not matched to a gene. Germline CDR1 and CDR2: MNHEY and SVGEGT. The CDR3 has 15 amino acids. The CDR3 loop reads CASSYERQGARGYTF. For the CDR3, the DNA is TGTGCCAGCAGTTACGAGCGACAGGGGGCTCGTGGCTACACCTTC.

DNA of the CDR3: TGTGCCACCAGCAGAGATTTAATAACCTACAATGAGCAGTTCTTC. This translates into CATSRDLITYNEQFF. This chain joins TRBV15 and TRBJ2-1; no clear D gene. Between the trimmed V and J ends, which lost 0 bases and 2 bases, there was a span of 8 bases. CDR1 is LNHNV and CDR2 is YYDKDF in the germline V gene (reference sequence). The CDR3 consists of 15 residues.

The chain carries TRBV5-1 and TRBJ2-7; D is unresolved. Looked up from germline, CDR1 is SGHRS and CDR2 is YFSETQ. The length of the CDR3 is 13 residues. V lost 6 bases, J lost 4 bases, and 14 bases lay in between. The DNA of the CDR3 is TGCGCCAGCATAAACTGCTTCACTTACGAGCAGTACTTC. This codes for CASINCFTYEQYF.

This sequence joins TRBV30 and TRBJ1-2; maybe TRBD1 (6 bases). V dropped 5 bases and J dropped 5 bases, with 18 bases sitting between them. CDR1 GTSNPN and CDR2 SVGIG come from the germline V gene (reference sequence). CDR3 size: 14 residues. For the CDR3, the DNA is TGTGCCTGGGAGCGAACAGGGATGGGGTATGGCTACACCTTC. Encoded protein: CAWERTGMGYGYTF.

The V gene is TRBV23-1, the J gene TRBJ2-5; D might be TRBD2 (6 bases). TRBV23-1 is given ORF status, its function remaining uncertain. This CDR3 contains 14 residues. V lost 8 bases to trimming and J lost 1 base, with 14 bases between them. In nucleotides, the CDR3 is TGCGCCAGCCCTCAAAGGACTACCCAAGAGACCCAGTACTTC. Protein product: CASPQRTTQETQYF.

The rearrangement links TRBV28 to TRBJ1-5; D gene ambiguous. The germline gives CDR1 MDHEN, CDR2 SYDVKM. Trimming pared 6 bases from V and 7 bases from J, leaving 22 bases between. This CDR3 region has 16 residues. In DNA form, the CDR3 reads TGTGCCAGCAGGGAAGGTGGATTCCAGGTTGGACAGCCCCAGCATTTT. This translates into CASREGGFQVGQPQHF.